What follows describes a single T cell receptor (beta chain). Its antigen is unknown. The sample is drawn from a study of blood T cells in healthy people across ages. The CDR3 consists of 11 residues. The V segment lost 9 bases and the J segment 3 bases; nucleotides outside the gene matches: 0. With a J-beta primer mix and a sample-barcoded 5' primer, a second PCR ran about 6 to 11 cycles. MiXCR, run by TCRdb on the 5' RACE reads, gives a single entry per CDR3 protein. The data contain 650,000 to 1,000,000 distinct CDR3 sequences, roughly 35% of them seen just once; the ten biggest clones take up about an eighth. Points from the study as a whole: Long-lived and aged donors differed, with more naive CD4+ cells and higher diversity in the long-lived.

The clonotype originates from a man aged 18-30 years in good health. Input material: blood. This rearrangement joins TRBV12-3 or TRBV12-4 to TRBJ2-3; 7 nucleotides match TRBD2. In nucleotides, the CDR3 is TGTGCCAGGGGGGGGACAGATACGCAGTATTTT. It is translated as CARGGTDTQYF.